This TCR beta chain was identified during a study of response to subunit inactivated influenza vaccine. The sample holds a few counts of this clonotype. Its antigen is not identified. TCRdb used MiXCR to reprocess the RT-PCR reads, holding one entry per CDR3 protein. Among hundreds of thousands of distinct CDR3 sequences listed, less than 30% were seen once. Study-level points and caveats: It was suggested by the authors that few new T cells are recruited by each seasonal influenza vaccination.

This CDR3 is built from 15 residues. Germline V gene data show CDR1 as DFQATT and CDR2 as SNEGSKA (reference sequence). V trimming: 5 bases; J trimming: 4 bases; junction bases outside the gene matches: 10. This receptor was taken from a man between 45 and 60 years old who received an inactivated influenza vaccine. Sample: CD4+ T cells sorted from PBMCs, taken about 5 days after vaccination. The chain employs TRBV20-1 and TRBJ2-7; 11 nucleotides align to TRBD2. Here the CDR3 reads CSAGLAGGAPYEQYF. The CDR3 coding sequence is TGCAGTGCTGGGCTAGCGGGAGGAGCCCCTTACGAGCAGTACTTC.